This TCR beta chain derives from a study of memory CD4+ T cells and cytomegalovirus serostatus. Study-level points and caveats: CMV serostatus prediction reached median AUC 0.95, or 0.91 with US-trained model.

Single viable CD3+CD4+CD8-CD45RO+ cells were sorted as the memory CD4+ T cells. Positive selection with CD4 microbeads enriched total CD4+ T cells. As concerns this clone: Its antigen is currently unknown.

Deletions cut 5 bases from V and 5 bases from J, with 13 bases between. CDR1 and CDR2 from the germline V gene are GTSNPN and SVGIG (reference sequence). This CDR3 has 14 residues. The authors' processing: After removing out-of-frame reads, around 2 million distinct TCRbeta sequences remained. Profiled with immunoSEQ multiplex PCR; TCRdb holds only in-frame clones, not every one. The V and J calls and clone size are taken from that table; D and trimming were inferred from the DNA. The table includes tens of thousands of clones, more than 75% detected once. The sequence derives from an adult in good health and CMV-seronegative. The chain couples TRBV30 to TRBJ1-6, with a tentative D call TRBD1 (5 bases). Sequences were obtained from memory CD4+ T cells from blood. The CDR3 DNA follows: TGTGCCTGGGCGGAGGGGTCTAATAATTCACCCCTCCACTTT. The encoded protein is CAWAEGSNNSPLHF.